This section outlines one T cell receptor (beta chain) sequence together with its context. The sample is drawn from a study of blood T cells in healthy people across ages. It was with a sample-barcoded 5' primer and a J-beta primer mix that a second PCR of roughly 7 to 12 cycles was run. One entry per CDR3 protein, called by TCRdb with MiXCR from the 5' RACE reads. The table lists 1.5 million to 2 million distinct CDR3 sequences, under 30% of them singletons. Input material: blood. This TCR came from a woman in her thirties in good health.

CDR3 sequence: CASSLAGAPHEQYF. CDR3 DNA sequence: TGCGCCAGCAGCTTGGCCGGGGCCCCCCACGAGCAGTACTTC. V usage is TRBV5-1 and J usage is TRBJ2-7; D is possibly TRBD1 or TRBD2 (5 bases each). This CDR3 has 14 residues. V gave up 0 bases and J gave up 5 bases, with 12 bases separating them. CDR1 is SGHRS and CDR2 is YFSETQ in the germline V gene.